Listed here are 30 T cell receptor beta chains from one sample, sequenced in a study of blood T cell repertoires in COVID-19. The protocol was immunoSEQ multiplex PCR, while the TCRdb copy is restricted to in-frame clones and leaves out a portion. Of about 110,000 clones in the sample, roughly nine tenths were seen once. Input material: peripheral blood. Receptors were obtained from a man aged 35 to 55 with active or convalescent COVID-19.

The rearrangement links TRBV10-3 to TRBJ2-6; 12 nucleotides line up with TRBD2. The CDR3 is 18 amino acids. Germline CDR1 ENHRY, CDR2 SYGVKD. Germline trimming cut 2 bases from V and 0 bases from J; bases unmatched to any gene: 2. DNA of the CDR3: TGTGCCATCAGTGAGGGACTAGCGGGGAGCTCTGGGGCCAACGTCCTGACTTTC. This codes for CAISEGLAGSSGANVLTF.

The chain employs TRBV7-9 and TRBJ2-5, with a tentative D call TRBD2 (6 bases). Germline values: CDR1 SEHNR, CDR2 FQNEAQ (reference sequence). Deletions cut 6 bases from V and 7 bases from J, with 24 bases between. This CDR3 has 16 residues. This CDR3 reads CASRLTSGQTEGTQYF. For the CDR3, the DNA is TGTGCCAGCAGATTGACCTCCGGTCAGACGGAGGGGACCCAGTACTTC. Based on the CDR3 plus reference TRBV7-9 and TRBJ2-5, the full variable domain is DTGVSQNPRHKITKRGQNVTFRCDPISEHNRLYWYRQTLGQGPEFLTYFQNEAQLEKSRLLSDRFSAERPKGSFSTLEIQRTEQGDSAMYLCASRLTSGQTEGTQYFGPGTRLLVL.

This sequence joins TRBV3-1 (or the pseudogene TRBV3-2) and TRBJ2-5; 9 nucleotides line up with TRBD2. The germline V gene encodes CDR1 LGHDT and CDR2 YNNKEL (reference sequence). CDR3 length equals 15 residues. After removal of 4 bases from V and 2 bases from J, the junction contained 5 bases not matched to a gene. This chain's CDR3 is CASSPILAGQETQYF. CDR3 in DNA: TGTGCCAGCAGCCCTATTCTAGCGGGGCAAGAGACCCAGTACTTC.

The V gene is TRBV5-1, the J gene TRBJ1-3, with D maybe TRBD1 (6 bases). This CDR3 has 14 residues. The germline V and J ends were trimmed by 4 bases and 2 bases, with 10 bases remaining between them. CDR1 and CDR2 from the germline V gene are SGHRS and YFSETQ. This chain's CDR3 is CASSNTGTGNTIYF. CDR3 coding DNA: TGCGCCAGCAGCAACACAGGGACTGGAAACACCATATATTTT.

The chain recombines TRBV6-2 or TRBV6-3 with TRBJ2-1, with 7 positions matching TRBD2. Germline loops: CDR1 MNHEY, CDR2 SVGEGT. Trimming cost V 3 bases and J 5 bases; bases outside gene matches: 7. CDR3 length equals 15 residues. The CDR3 region is CASSYRPSGNNEQFF. DNA for the CDR3: TGTGCCAGCAGTTATCGGCCTAGCGGTAACAATGAGCAGTTCTTC.

The chain employs TRBV28 and TRBJ1-1, with 10 bases matching TRBD1. The CDR3 contains 18 residues. V shed 2 bases and J 0 bases; nucleotides not matched to a gene: 9. CDR1 and CDR2 from the germline V gene are MDHEN and SYDVKM. Written as DNA, the CDR3 is TGTGCCAGCAGTTTAGACAGGGGGCGCGGAATAATGAACACTGAAGCTTTCTTT. This encodes CASSLDRGRGIMNTEAFF.

The chain combines TRBV6-5 with TRBJ2-2; possible D gene TRBD2, 5 bases. The germline gives CDR1 MNHEY, CDR2 SVGAGI. V gave up 5 bases and J gave up 4 bases, with 11 bases separating them. There are 14 residues in the CDR3. DNA for the CDR3: TGTGCCAGCAGTACCGGGGTCTCCACCGGGGAGCTGTTTTTT. It codes for CASSTGVSTGELFF.

V gene TRBV6-5 combines with J gene TRBJ2-7, with 9 bases that match TRBD1. Germline loops: CDR1 MNHEY, CDR2 SVGAGI. Trimming cost V 6 bases and J 6 bases; bases outside gene matches: 6. This CDR3 has 13 residues. The CDR3 DNA reads TGTGCCAGCAGGACGGGACAGGGCGGCGAGCAGTACTTC. Protein sequence: CASRTGQGGEQYF.

This clone was seen only a few times. This chain links TRBV4-3 with TRBJ1-6; unclear D gene. Germline loops: CDR1 LGHNA, CDR2 YSLEER. The CDR3 spans 17 residues. The V gene lost 4 bases and the J gene lost 3 bases, with 16 bases spanning the gap. The CDR3: CASSLSFRGHYNSPLHF. In DNA, the CDR3 is TGCGCCAGCAGCCTTTCATTCCGGGGTCACTATAATTCACCCCTCCACTTT.

The CDR3 spells CASSTAHLSGGNTGELFF. CDR3 nucleotide sequence: TGTGCCAGCTCAACGGCCCACCTTAGCGGGGGAAACACCGGGGAGCTGTTTTTT. This sequence joins TRBV18 and TRBJ2-2, with 9 positions matching TRBD2. Per germline, CDR1 KGHSH and CDR2 LQKENI. The V segment lost 5 bases and the J segment 2 bases; nucleotides outside the gene matches: 12. The CDR3 is 18 amino acids.

The V gene is TRBV7-3, the J gene TRBJ2-3; 11 bases agree with TRBD2. Trimming removed 3 bases from V and 5 bases from J; junction bases left unmatched: 1. Germline CDR1 SGHTA, CDR2 FQGTGA. CDR3 length: 14 residues. The CDR3 loop is CASSFGLAGDTQYF. The DNA for the CDR3 is TGTGCCAGCAGCTTTGGACTAGCGGGAGATACGCAGTATTTT.

The chain employs TRBV10-3 and TRBJ2-3, with D perhaps TRBD1 (6 bases). Trimming removed 6 bases at V and 2 bases at J, with 6 bases between. The CDR3 extends over 12 amino acids. The V gene's germline CDR1 is ENHRY and CDR2 SYGVKD. CDR3 protein: CAIRGATDTQYF. The CDR3 coding sequence is TGTGCCATCAGGGGGGCCACAGATACGCAGTATTTT.

This clone was observed a few times. The chain employs TRBV29-1 and TRBJ1-1; tentative D call: TRBD1 (6 bases). CDR3 size: 17 residues. Between the trimmed V and J ends, which lost 1 base and 5 bases, there was a span of 23 bases. Germline assignment: CDR1 SQVTM and CDR2 ANQGSEA. The CDR3: CSVEGAKYRAGKTEAFF. The CDR3 DNA sequence: TGCAGCGTTGAAGGAGCCAAGTACAGGGCTGGCAAAACTGAAGCTTTCTTT. Variable domain in full (rest from reference TRBV29-1 and TRBJ1-1): SAVISQKPSRDICQRGTSLTIQCQVDSQVTMMFWYRQQPGQSLTLIATANQGSEATYESGFVIDKFPISRPNLTFSTLTVSNMSPEDSSIYLCSVEGAKYRAGKTEAFFGQGTRLTVV.

The J gene is TRBJ1-1, the V gene TRBV9, with D uncertain. This CDR3 comprises 14 residues. Germline assignment: CDR1 SGDLS and CDR2 YYNGEE. The ends were cut back, 0 bases at V and 4 bases at J, with 10 bases in the middle. CDR3 residues: CASSVEGEGTEAFF. The CDR3 DNA reads as TGTGCCAGCAGCGTAGAGGGAGAGGGCACTGAAGCTTTCTTT.

The chain has TRBV5-4 and TRBJ2-7; D not resolved. V was shortened by 4 bases and J by 3 bases, with 8 bases between the two germline ends. The CDR3 spans 12 residues. Germline assignment: CDR1 SGHNT and CDR2 YYREEE (reference sequence). The CDR3 DNA reads TGTGCCAGCAGCGCCGGAGACTACGAGCAGTACTTC. This encodes CASSAGDYEQYF. Variable domain in full (rest from reference TRBV5-4 and TRBJ2-7): ETGVTQSPTHLIKTRGQQVTLRCSSQSGHNTVSWYQQALGQGPQFIFQYYREEENGRGNFPPRFSGLQFPNYSSELNVNALELDDSALYLCASSAGDYEQYFGPGTRLTVT.

The V and J genes are TRBV28 and TRBJ2-3, with TRBD2 matching 9 bases. The CDR3 extends over 13 amino acids. Germline assignment: CDR1 MDHEN and CDR2 SYDVKM. V was pared by 8 bases and J by 2 bases, with 2 bases of the junction left unmatched. This chain's CDR3 is CASLAGFTDTQYF. CDR3 nucleotides: TGTGCCAGCCTAGCGGGATTCACAGATACGCAGTATTTT.

This clone occurred once. The chain joins TRBV21-1 to TRBJ2-7; whether TRBD2, the table's D call, matches the DNA was not checked. TRBV21-1 is described as a pseudogene. The CDR3 runs 14 residues. The CDR3 DNA is TGTGCCAGCACCCGGGGGGGGGTCGGGTACGAGCAGTACTTC. This gives the protein CASTRGGVGYEQYF.

The chain couples TRBV12-3 or TRBV12-4 to TRBJ2-7; D ambiguous. This CDR3 has 12 amino acids. Trimming took 10 bases from V and 3 from J, leaving 13 bases between them. CDR3 nucleotides: TGTGCCACCTCTAGTTCCCTCTACGAGCAGTACTTC. It translates to CATSSSLYEQYF.

The chain couples TRBV7-3 to TRBJ1-2; 9 bases fit TRBD1. The V gene end was trimmed by 3 bases and the J gene end by 2 bases; junction bases not matched to a gene: 1. The CDR3 extends over 14 amino acids. Germline values: CDR1 SGHTA, CDR2 FQGTGA. In DNA form, the CDR3 reads TGTGCCAGCAGCTTGGGACAGGGAAACTATGGCTACACCTTC. This codes for CASSLGQGNYGYTF.

The V and J genes are TRBV18 and TRBJ2-7, with 8 bases identical to TRBD1. The germline V gene has CDR1 KGHSH and CDR2 LQKENI. The CDR3 contains 16 residues. V lost 1 base and J lost 0; bases outside the gene matches: 5. The DNA of the CDR3 is TGTGCCAGCTCACCACTGGCCGGGACAGGCTCCTACGAGCAGTACTTC. It translates to CASSPLAGTGSYEQYF.

This chain uses TRBV6-5 with TRBJ2-7; 12 bases are a match to TRBD1. Germline V gene data show CDR1 as MNHEY and CDR2 as SVGAGI. The CDR3 consists of 15 residues. J gave up 7 bases and V 0 bases, and 4 bases lay outside the gene matches. CDR3 sequence: CASSYSGQGALEQYF. The CDR3 nucleotides read TGTGCCAGCAGTTACTCGGGACAGGGGGCGCTTGAGCAGTACTTC.

The chain has TRBV19 and TRBJ1-5; a possible D gene is TRBD1 (6 bases). The CDR3 is 15 amino acids. Germline loops: CDR1 LNHDA, CDR2 SQIVND (reference sequence). Trimming stripped 2 bases from V and 6 bases from J, with 14 bases between. The chain's CDR3 is CASSITLQGFQPQHF. Written as DNA, the CDR3 is TGTGCCAGTAGTATAACCCTACAGGGCTTTCAGCCCCAGCATTTT.

The rearrangement links TRBV7-9 to TRBJ2-1, with a tentative D call TRBD2 (5 bases). Trimming stripped 10 bases from V and 6 bases from J, with 16 bases between. In germline, CDR1 is SEHNR, CDR2 FQNEAQ (reference sequence). This CDR3 spans 13 amino acids. CDR3 bases: TGTGCCACTCTAGCAGCAAACGGCAATGAGCAGTTCTTC. It is translated as CATLAANGNEQFF. Using reference TRBV7-9 and TRBJ2-1 for the parts outside the CDR3, the full variable domain is DTGVSQNPRHKITKRGQNVTFRCDPISEHNRLYWYRQTLGQGPEFLTYFQNEAQLEKSRLLSDRFSAERPKGSFSTLEIQRTEQGDSAMYLCATLAANGNEQFFGPGTRLTVL.

The V gene is TRBV28, the J gene TRBJ1-3; 7 nucleotides match TRBD1. J lost 7 bases, V lost 8 bases, and 11 bases had no gene match. Germline V gene lookup returns CDR1 MDHEN and CDR2 SYDVKM. This CDR3 has 14 amino acids. CDR3 in DNA: TGTGCCAGCTCGAAGGACAGGTCTAGGAACACCATATATTTT. The encoded protein is CASSKDRSRNTIYF.

The chain joins TRBV25-1 to TRBJ2-7; D may be TRBD1 (6 bases). The CDR3 runs to 15 residues. Germline CDR1 MGHDK, CDR2 SYGVNS. The V end was cut by 4 bases, the J end by 0 bases, with 13 bases between. The CDR3 nucleotides are TGTGCCAGCAGTGGCCGGGACAAACTCTCCTACGAGCAGTACTTC. Protein sequence: CASSGRDKLSYEQYF.

This chain connects TRBV21-1 to TRBJ1-1; TRBD1, the D gene given by the table, was not confirmed from the DNA. TRBV21-1 is tagged as a pseudogene. The CDR3 length is 13 residues. The CDR3 nucleotides read TGTGCCAGTAGACAGACCTCGAACACTGAAGCTTTCTTT. Translated, it gives CASRQTSNTEAFF.

The V and J genes are TRBV6-5 and TRBJ1-1; 11 nucleotides line up with TRBD1. The CDR3 is 15 amino acids. Trimming cost V 8 bases and J 2 bases; bases outside gene matches: 7. Germline CDR1 reads MNHEY; CDR2 reads SVGAGI. In DNA, the CDR3 is TGTGCCAGCCGGACAGGGGGCCCAAGCAACACTGAAGCTTTCTTT. Amino acid sequence: CASRTGGPSNTEAFF.

The chain recombines TRBV20-1 with TRBJ1-1, with D hard to call. V was cut by 3 bases and J by 8 bases, with 13 bases left in between. Germline lookup yields CDR1 DFQATT and CDR2 SNEGSKA (reference sequence). There are 12 residues in the CDR3. The CDR3 here is CSASPLSTEAFF. The CDR3 DNA sequence: TGCAGTGCTAGTCCTTTATCTACCGAAGCTTTCTTT.

The gene calls are TRBV20-1 and TRBJ2-5; D perhaps matches TRBD2 (5 bases). V lost 5 bases and J 9 bases, leaving 13 bases between the germline ends. The germline CDR1 and CDR2 sequences are DFQATT and SNEGSKA (reference sequence). This CDR3 contains 11 residues. CDR3 amino acids: CSAGGLDAQYF. CDR3 DNA: TGCAGTGCTGGAGGTCTAGACGCCCAGTACTTC.

The sample holds one count of this clone. This rearrangement joins TRBV5-1 to TRBJ2-2, with D perhaps matching TRBD1 (6 bases). Trimming removed 7 bases from V and 4 bases from J, with 17 bases in between. Germline V gene sequence: CDR1 SGHRS, CDR2 YFSETQ. The CDR3 covers 15 residues. The CDR3 spells CASSKSGVGTGELFF. The CDR3 DNA follows: TGCGCCAGCTCAAAGTCAGGGGTGGGCACCGGGGAGCTGTTTTTT.